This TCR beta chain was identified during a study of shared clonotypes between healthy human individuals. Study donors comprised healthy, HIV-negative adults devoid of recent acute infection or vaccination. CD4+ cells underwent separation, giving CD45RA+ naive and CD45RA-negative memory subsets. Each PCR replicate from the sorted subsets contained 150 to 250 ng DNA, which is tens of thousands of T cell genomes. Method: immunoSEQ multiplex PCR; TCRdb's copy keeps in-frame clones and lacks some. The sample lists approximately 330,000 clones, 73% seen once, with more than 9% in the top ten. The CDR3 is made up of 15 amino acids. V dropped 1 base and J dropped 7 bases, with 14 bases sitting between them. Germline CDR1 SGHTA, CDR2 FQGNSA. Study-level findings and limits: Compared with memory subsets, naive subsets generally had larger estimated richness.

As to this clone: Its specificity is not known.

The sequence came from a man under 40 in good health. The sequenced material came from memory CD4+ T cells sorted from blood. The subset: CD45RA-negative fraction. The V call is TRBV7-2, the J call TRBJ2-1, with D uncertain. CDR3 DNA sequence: TGTGCCAGCAGCTTAGGTTCTGGGCTTTTGAATGAGCAGTTCTTC. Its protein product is CASSLGSGLLNEQFF.